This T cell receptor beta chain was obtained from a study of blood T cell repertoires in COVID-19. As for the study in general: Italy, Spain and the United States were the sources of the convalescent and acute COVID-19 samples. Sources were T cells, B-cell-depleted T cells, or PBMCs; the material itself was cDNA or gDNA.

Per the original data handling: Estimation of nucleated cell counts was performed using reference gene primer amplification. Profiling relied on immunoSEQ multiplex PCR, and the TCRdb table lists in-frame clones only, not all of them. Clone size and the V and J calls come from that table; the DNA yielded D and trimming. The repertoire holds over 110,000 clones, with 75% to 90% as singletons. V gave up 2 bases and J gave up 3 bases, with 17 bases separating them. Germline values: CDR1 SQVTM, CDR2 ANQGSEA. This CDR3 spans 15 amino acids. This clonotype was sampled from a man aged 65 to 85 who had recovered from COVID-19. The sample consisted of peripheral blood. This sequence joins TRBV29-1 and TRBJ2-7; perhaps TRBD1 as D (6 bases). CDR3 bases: TGCAGCGTTGAAACCCGCGCCCAGGGGAACTACGAGCAGTACTTC. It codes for CSVETRAQGNYEQYF.